The 17 T cell receptor beta chains in this list originate from one sample, sequenced in a study of OX40 agonist ivuxolimab in advanced cancers. Only in-frame clones appear in the TCRdb table, and some are missing; sequencing was by immunoSEQ multiplex PCR. The profile shows about 36,000 clones, about four fifths of them singletons. The starting material was CD4+ or CD8+ T cells sorted from blood, obtained in a trial of the OX40 agonist ivuxolimab. Receptor source: an adult with an advanced solid tumor such as melanoma, head and neck, liver or kidney cancer.

This chain uses TRBV4-1 with TRBJ1-2; 10 positions agree with TRBD1. Losses at the gene ends were 4 bases for V and 7 bases for J; bases not matched to a gene: 6. The length of the CDR3 is 14 residues. Germline V gene lookup returns CDR1 MGHRA and CDR2 YSYEKL. CDR3 sequence: CASSPGTGVSGYTF. The DNA of the CDR3 is TGCGCCAGCAGCCCTGGGACAGGGGTTAGTGGCTACACCTTC.

The chain uses TRBV15 and TRBJ2-1, with 9 bases lining up with TRBD2. V dropped 0 bases and J dropped 8; count of bases not matched to a gene: 11. Looked up from germline, CDR1 is LNHNV and CDR2 is YYDKDF (reference sequence). The CDR3 totals 17 residues. The CDR3 DNA reads TGTGCCACCAGCAGAGATAGCCTAGCGGGATATTACGATGAGCAGTTCTTC. Amino acids: CATSRDSLAGYYDEQFF.

V is TRBV9 and J is TRBJ2-7; 9 positions match TRBD2. Germline CDR1 and CDR2: SGDLS and YYNGEE. V was clipped by 4 bases and J by 4 bases; unmatched bases: 12. CDR3 length equals 16 residues. In DNA, the CDR3 is TGTGCCAGCAGCCCTGGTGGCGGGAGGGCCGTTTACGAGCAGTACTTC. This codes for CASSPGGGRAVYEQYF.

J is TRBJ2-7 and V is TRBV6-5, with D possibly being TRBD1 (5 bases). In germline, CDR1 is MNHEY, CDR2 SVGAGI. V lost 8 bases and J 2 bases, leaving 10 bases between the germline ends. This CDR3 spans 12 amino acids. CDR3 protein: CASGAQAYEQYF. The DNA of the CDR3 is TGTGCCAGCGGGGCCCAAGCCTACGAGCAGTACTTC.

The chain is built from TRBV5-1 and TRBJ2-2, with TRBD1 identical over 10 bases. The J segment lost 0 bases and the V segment lost 3 bases, leaving 8 bases of the junction unmatched. This CDR3 spans 18 amino acids. Germline V lookup: CDR1 SGHRS, CDR2 YFSETQ. Here the CDR3 DNA reads TGCGCCAGCAGCTCGAATCCGGGACAGGGGACGAACACCGGGGAGCTGTTTTTT. This sequence encodes CASSSNPGQGTNTGELFF.

The V and J genes are TRBV6-5 and TRBJ1-4; D not certain. The CDR3 is 14 amino acids. V lost 0 bases and J 8 bases, leaving 10 bases between the germline ends. The germline V gene has CDR1 MNHEY and CDR2 SVGAGI. CDR3 DNA sequence: TGTGCCAGCAGTTACTCTAGACCCTGGGAAAAACTGTTTTTT. Encoded protein: CASSYSRPWEKLFF.

V is TRBV11-2 and J is TRBJ1-2; 9 bases match TRBD1. Losses at the gene ends were 5 bases for V and 7 bases for J; bases not matched to a gene: 14. The CDR3 totals 16 residues. Germline V gene data show CDR1 as SGHAT and CDR2 as FQNNGV. The CDR3 region is CASSPVRDRVEGGYTF. The CDR3 nucleotides read TGTGCCAGCAGCCCGGTGCGGGACAGGGTAGAGGGTGGCTACACCTTC.

This chain uses TRBV7-9 with TRBJ1-5; no clear D. There are 12 residues in the CDR3. V was cut by 3 bases and J by 4 bases, with 4 bases left in between. The germline CDR1 and CDR2 sequences are SEHNR and FQNEAQ (reference sequence). The CDR3 sequence: CASSFGNQPQHF. The CDR3 coding sequence is TGTGCCAGCAGCTTCGGTAATCAGCCCCAGCATTTT.

The rearrangement uses TRBV30 and TRBJ1-2; TRBD1 aligns across 9 bases. In germline, CDR1 is GTSNPN, CDR2 SVGIG (reference sequence). The ends lost 2 bases at V and 7 bases at J; junction bases unmatched: 14. The CDR3 has 16 residues. This chain's CDR3 is CAWSRFRGQGLSGYTF. The CDR3 DNA follows: TGTGCCTGGAGTCGGTTCCGGGGACAGGGATTGTCTGGCTACACCTTC.

The chain employs TRBV29-1 and TRBJ1-2; no definite D call. Per germline, CDR1 SQVTM and CDR2 ANQGSEA. The CDR3 is 11 residues long. Trimming left V 4 bases short and J 5 bases short, with 8 bases between. CDR3 residues: CSVVDLYGYTF. Here the CDR3 DNA reads TGCAGCGTTGTGGATCTTTATGGCTACACCTTC.

The chain is built from TRBV7-9 and TRBJ2-1; 12 nucleotides agree with TRBD2. Germline V gene sequence: CDR1 SEHNR, CDR2 FQNEAQ (reference sequence). The ends lost 1 base at V and 0 bases at J; junction bases unmatched: 4. This CDR3 is built from 18 residues. The CDR3 DNA is TGTGCCAGCAGCTTAGGACTAGCGGGAGAAAGCTCCTACAATGAGCAGTTCTTC. Translating gives CASSLGLAGESSYNEQFF.

The V and J genes are TRBV6-5 and TRBJ2-2; D unclear. Between the trimmed V and J ends, which lost 0 bases and 5 bases, there was a span of 7 bases. The V gene's germline CDR1 is MNHEY and CDR2 SVGAGI. The CDR3 is made up of 14 amino acids. The CDR3 coding sequence is TGTGCCAGCAGTTACTCAATCGTTACCGGGGAGCTGTTTTTT. It codes for CASSYSIVTGELFF.

This clone was picked up one time. The rearrangement joins TRBV5-1 to TRBJ2-1; maybe TRBD1 (7 bases). CDR1 is SGHRS and CDR2 is YFSETQ in the germline V gene. The CDR3 spans 15 residues. The V end was cut by 3 bases, the J end by 2 bases, with 12 bases between. CDR3 nucleotides: TGCGCCAGCAGCTGGCGGGACAGCACCTACAATGAGCAGTTCTTC. It codes for CASSWRDSTYNEQFF.

The genes are TRBV6-6 and TRBJ2-3; a weak D match, TRBD1 (5 bases). Between the trimmed V and J ends, which lost 7 bases and 4 bases, there was a span of 15 bases. The CDR3 length is 14 residues. Germline-derived CDR1 and CDR2 are MNHNY and SVGAGI (reference sequence). CDR3 nucleotide sequence: TGTGCCAGCACGGGTATAGGGGTTCCAGATACGCAGTATTTT. Translated, it gives CASTGIGVPDTQYF.

The rearrangement uses TRBV28 and TRBJ1-2; no clear D gene. Trimming stripped 4 bases from V and 4 bases from J, with 13 bases between. Germline loops: CDR1 MDHEN, CDR2 SYDVKM. The CDR3 covers 14 residues. The CDR3 bases are TGTGCCAGCAGTTCCGCCACAGCCAGCTATGGCTACACCTTC. It is translated as CASSSATASYGYTF.

This clone turned up a few times. J is TRBJ2-7 and V is TRBV5-3, with D perhaps TRBD1 or TRBD2 (5 bases each). TRBV5-3 is flagged as an ORF with uncertain function. V lost 0 bases, J lost 2 bases, and 15 bases lay in between. The CDR3 has 16 amino acids. The CDR3 sequence: CARSLDGAGPPYEQYF. In DNA form, the CDR3 reads TGTGCCAGAAGCTTGGACGGGGCAGGGCCTCCCTACGAGCAGTACTTC.

This chain links TRBV2 with TRBJ2-1; D tentatively reads TRBD1 or TRBD2 (6 bases each). Germline assignment: CDR1 SNHLY and CDR2 FYNNEI. V lost 7 bases, J lost 4 bases, and 23 bases lay in between. The CDR3 sequence is 17 residues long. The CDR3 sequence is CASIAVQGKRVYNEQFF. The CDR3 DNA sequence: TGTGCCAGCATCGCGGTACAGGGAAAGCGGGTTTACAATGAGCAGTTCTTC.